Shown below are 26 T cell receptor beta chains from a single sample sequenced in a study of blood T cell repertoires in COVID-19. Profiling relied on immunoSEQ multiplex PCR, and the TCRdb table lists in-frame clones only, not all of them. The data hold 50,000 to 85,000 clones, with around 93% observed a single time. Specimen: peripheral blood. Every receptor here comes from a human donor in a cohort sampled during active COVID-19.

CDR3 protein: CASSRVGGGTDTQYF. The CDR3 bases are TGTGCCAGCAGCCGCGTCGGCGGGGGCACAGATACGCAGTATTTT. The rearrangement uses TRBV7-2 and TRBJ2-3, with a weak D call TRBD2 (6 bases). The CDR3 is 15 residues long. V gave up 5 bases and J gave up 1 base, with 13 bases separating them. In germline, CDR1 is SGHTA, CDR2 FQGNSA.

The chain carries TRBV3-1 (or the pseudogene TRBV3-2) and TRBJ2-2; 11 bases match TRBD2. V trimming: 4 bases; J trimming: 5 bases; junction bases outside the gene matches: 15. Germline V gene sequence: CDR1 LGHDT, CDR2 YNNKEL (reference sequence). CDR3 length: 19 residues. The CDR3 protein is CASSPRRNSGGARTGELFF. In DNA, the CDR3 is TGTGCCAGCAGCCCCCGTAGAAATAGCGGGGGGGCCAGGACCGGGGAGCTGTTTTTT.

The chain joins TRBV4-3 to TRBJ2-1; 12 nucleotides agree with TRBD2. The V and J ends lost 6 bases and 4 bases, in that order; junction bases with no gene match: 4. This CDR3 has 15 residues. Germline V gene lookup returns CDR1 LGHNA and CDR2 YSLEER. CDR3 sequence (DNA): TGCGCCAGCAGTCCGGGACTAGCGGGTTACAATGAGCAGTTCTTC. It encodes CASSPGLAGYNEQFF.

V and J are TRBV4-3 and TRBJ2-5, with 8 bases that match TRBD2. V lost 0 bases and J lost 1; bases outside the gene matches: 7. Germline CDR1 LGHNA, CDR2 YSLEER. CDR3 length: 17 amino acids. The CDR3 loop is CASSQDLRAGAQETQYF. In DNA, the CDR3 is TGCGCCAGCAGCCAAGATCTCAGAGCGGGAGCCCAAGAGACCCAGTACTTC.

This chain joins TRBV28 and TRBJ1-2, with D perhaps TRBD1 (6 bases). The CDR3 extends over 13 amino acids. Germline V gene data show CDR1 as MDHEN and CDR2 as SYDVKM. V was pared by 2 bases and J by 8 bases, with 12 bases between. Here the CDR3 DNA reads TGTGCCAGCAGTTTAAATGGGGGCGGGGGCTACACCTTC. It translates to CASSLNGGGGYTF.

V gene TRBV5-5 combines with J gene TRBJ1-1; perhaps TRBD1 as D (5 bases). V lost 4 bases and J lost 0, with 13 bases in between. This CDR3 comprises 15 residues. Germline-derived CDR1 and CDR2 are SGHKS and YYEKEE (reference sequence). The CDR3: CASSPGGSLNTEAFF. The CDR3 bases are TGTGCCAGCAGCCCGGGGGGGAGTCTGAACACTGAAGCTTTCTTT.

This chain joins TRBV11-3 and TRBJ2-7; D perhaps matches TRBD2 (6 bases). The ends were cut back, 3 bases at V and 4 bases at J, with 13 bases in the middle. CDR3 length: 14 amino acids. The germline gives CDR1 SGHNT, CDR2 YENEEA. DNA of the CDR3: TGTGCCAGCAGCTTTAAGGGTGGGGGGTACGAGCAGTACTTC. Translating gives CASSFKGGGYEQYF.

The V gene is TRBV5-1, the J gene TRBJ1-2; 8 bases agree with TRBD1. The CDR3 has 14 residues. Looked up from germline, CDR1 is SGHRS and CDR2 is YFSETQ. The V and J ends lost 2 bases and 3 bases, in that order; junction bases with no gene match: 3. CDR3 nucleotide sequence: TGCGCCAGCAGCTTCAGGGGGCGCGACTATGGCTACACCTTC. Residues: CASSFRGRDYGYTF.

V is TRBV7-8 and J is TRBJ1-3, with 7 nucleotides matching TRBD1. Germline trimming cut 6 bases from V and 0 bases from J; bases unmatched to any gene: 17. Per germline, CDR1 SGHVS and CDR2 FQNEAQ. This CDR3 has 19 amino acids. The DNA of the CDR3 is TGTGCCAGCAGACGGACGATAGGGACAGCCTCTTTCTCTGGAAACACCATATATTTT. It translates to CASRRTIGTASFSGNTIYF.

The chain carries TRBV9 and TRBJ2-1, with TRBD1 as a possible D gene (6 bases). This CDR3 has 15 amino acids. Germline-derived CDR1 and CDR2 are SGDLS and YYNGEE. The V end was cut by 3 bases, the J end by 6 bases, with 16 bases between. The DNA for the CDR3 is TGTGCCAGCAGCGCAACAGGGATCTTGACCAATGAGCAGTTCTTC. Translation: CASSATGILTNEQFF.

The chain joins TRBV27 to TRBJ2-1, with TRBD2 identical over 15 bases. There are 14 residues in the CDR3. With V trimmed by 6 bases and J by 16 bases, 10 bases remained unmatched. CDR1 and CDR2 (germline): MNHEY, SMNVEV (reference sequence). The CDR3 spells CASSAGTSGGRPFF. Written as DNA, the CDR3 is TGTGCCAGCAGCGCCGGGACTAGCGGGGGGCGTCCATTCTTC.

This clone was seen repeatedly, ten times or more. The chain joins TRBV6-4 to TRBJ2-5; D remains ambiguous. Germline V gives CDR1 MRHNA, CDR2 SNTAGT. Trimming removed 4 bases from V and 5 bases from J, with 11 bases in between. The CDR3 contains 13 residues. The CDR3 DNA is TGTGCCAGCAGTGTCTCTGGTGAGGAGACCCAGTACTTC. This translates into CASSVSGEETQYF.

This chain joins TRBV7-2 and TRBJ2-4; weak D call: TRBD2 (7 bases). This CDR3 is built from 15 residues. Trimming cost V 6 bases and J 4 bases, with 16 bases left between them. The germline CDR1 and CDR2 sequences are SGHTA and FQGNSA. The CDR3 loop is CASRPPGGLKNIQYF. CDR3 sequence (DNA): TGTGCCAGCAGGCCTCCCGGGGGGCTGAAAAACATTCAGTACTTC.

This rearrangement joins TRBV10-1 to TRBJ2-3; 9 bases agree with TRBD1. The CDR3 is made up of 14 amino acids. Germline CDR1 WNHNN, CDR2 SYGVQD (reference sequence). V lost 6 bases and J lost 4; bases outside the gene matches: 5. The CDR3 DNA sequence: TGCGCCAGCAGACCCGGGACAGGGCCAGATACGCAGTATTTT. Protein sequence: CASRPGTGPDTQYF.

This chain uses TRBV7-2 with TRBJ1-1, with 11 bases lining up with TRBD1. After removal of 4 bases from V and 2 bases from J, the junction contained 3 bases not matched to a gene. Germline loops: CDR1 SGHTA, CDR2 FQGNSA. There are 15 residues in the CDR3. The CDR3 DNA sequence: TGTGCCAGCAGCTCGCGGACAGGGGGCAACACTGAAGCTTTCTTT. The encoded protein is CASSSRTGGNTEAFF.

V is TRBV15 and J is TRBJ2-7, with 8 bases lining up with TRBD1. V dropped 5 bases and J dropped 2; count of bases not matched to a gene: 11. This CDR3 has 16 amino acids. Germline V gene lookup returns CDR1 LNHNV and CDR2 YYDKDF (reference sequence). CDR3 residues: CATSAGTGSPTYEQYF. The CDR3 DNA is TGTGCCACCAGCGCCGGGACAGGTTCACCTACCTACGAGCAGTACTTC.

The gene calls are TRBV11-3 and TRBJ2-2, with 7 positions matching TRBD1. V gave up 0 bases and J gave up 1 base; unmatched junction bases: 2. Germline-derived CDR1 and CDR2 are SGHNT and YENEEA. CDR3 length equals 16 residues. The DNA of the CDR3 is TGTGCCAGCAGCTTAGACCCAGGGGGGAACACCGGGGAGCTGTTTTTT. Its translation is CASSLDPGGNTGELFF.

The rearrangement uses TRBV30 and TRBJ2-7; D gene unclear. The length of the CDR3 is 11 residues. Germline assignment: CDR1 GTSNPN and CDR2 SVGIG (reference sequence). V shed 5 bases and J shed 2 bases, with 7 bases lying between them. The CDR3 region has the DNA TGTGCCTGGGGAACAACCTACGAGCAGTACTTC. Translating gives CAWGTTYEQYF.

The chain has TRBV18 and TRBJ1-5; TRBD1 matches at 7 bases. CDR1 and CDR2 (germline): KGHSH, LQKENI. CDR3 length: 16 amino acids. J lost 4 bases, V lost 0 bases, and 6 bases had no gene match. Written as DNA, the CDR3 is TGTGCCAGCTCACCACCCGGGACAGTTGGAAATCAGCCCCAGCATTTT. Residues: CASSPPGTVGNQPQHF.

V and J are TRBV4-3 and TRBJ1-4, with TRBD1 matching over 8 bases. After removal of 2 bases from V and 8 bases from J, the junction contained 1 base not matched to a gene. Germline V CDR1 and CDR2: LGHNA, YSLEER. The length of the CDR3 is 13 residues. The CDR3 is CASSQRTGEKLFF. DNA for the CDR3: TGCGCCAGCAGCCAAAGGACAGGGGAAAAACTGTTTTTT.

The chain employs TRBV6-6 and TRBJ1-2, with 7 bases aligning to TRBD1. This CDR3 is 15 amino acids long. V was pared by 8 bases and J by 1 base, with 10 bases of the junction left unmatched. Germline CDR1 MNHNY, CDR2 SVGAGI (reference sequence). The CDR3 spells CASPTGSQFNYGYTF. In DNA form, the CDR3 reads TGTGCCAGCCCGACAGGGAGCCAGTTTAACTATGGCTACACCTTC.

Only one count was recorded for this clone. V gene TRBV18 combines with J gene TRBJ2-5, with D unresolved. The CDR3 is made up of 13 amino acids. V was shortened by 2 bases and J by 3 bases, with 7 bases between the two germline ends. Germline V gene sequence: CDR1 KGHSH, CDR2 LQKENI. The CDR3 is CASSPRQEETQYF. CDR3 nucleotide sequence: TGTGCCAGCTCACCAAGGCAGGAAGAGACCCAGTACTTC.

This clone was recorded a few times. The rearrangement joins TRBV27 to TRBJ1-5, with TRBD1 identical over 11 bases. The CDR3 consists of 15 residues. Losses at the gene ends were 5 bases for V and 4 bases for J; bases not matched to a gene: 4. Germline CDR1 is MNHEY and CDR2 is SMNVEV (reference sequence). The CDR3 reads CASSRTGGENQPQHF. CDR3 coding DNA: TGTGCCAGCAGTCGGACAGGGGGCGAAAATCAGCCCCAGCATTTT.

This clone was seen just once. This CDR3 reads CASSFLQRGLKSEGYTF. The CDR3 coding sequence is TGTGCCAGCAGCTTCTTGCAAAGGGGACTGAAGTCGGAGGGCTACACCTTC. The rearrangement joins TRBV7-2 to TRBJ1-2; D might be TRBD1 (5 bases). Germline-derived CDR1 and CDR2 are SGHTA and FQGNSA. Trimming pared 3 bases from V and 8 bases from J, leaving 25 bases between. The CDR3 spans 17 residues.

The chain carries TRBV7-2 and TRBJ1-3, with TRBD1 identical over 9 bases. This CDR3 has 15 residues. Trimming removed 11 bases from V and 1 base from J; junction bases left unmatched: 9. The germline gives CDR1 SGHTA, CDR2 FQGNSA. The CDR3 reads CAPKDRGESGNTIYF. DNA of the CDR3: TGTGCCCCCAAGGACAGGGGAGAATCTGGAAACACCATATATTTT.

This sequence joins TRBV7-8 and TRBJ2-3; TRBD2 agrees at 10 bases. Germline V gene sequence: CDR1 SGHVS, CDR2 FQNEAQ. V dropped 2 bases and J dropped 4; count of bases not matched to a gene: 6. The CDR3 extends over 16 amino acids. The CDR3 loop reads CASSLTSGEEADTQYF. The CDR3 DNA is TGTGCCAGCAGCTTAACTAGCGGGGAAGAAGCAGATACGCAGTATTTT.